Listed below are T cell receptor beta chains from one sample, sequenced in a study of technical replicates of blood from several donors. Some clones are missing from TCRdb's copy, which holds only in-frame ones; the method was immunoSEQ multiplex PCR. The sample lists 95,000 to 100,000 clones, over 95% occurring once. Sequencing used T cells isolated from PBMCs. The receptors were sampled from a human donor in good health. Both conserved end residues are part of each CDR3. A D gene is named only where the DNA matches it firmly.

cdr3_nt	cdr3_aa	d_call	v_call	j_call
TGCAGCGTTCCAGGGGCAATTGCCGGGGAGCTGTTTTTT	CSVPGAIAGELFF	NA	TRBV29-1	TRBJ2-2
TGCGCCAGCAGCCATAACATTCTGTTGAGCGGCACGTACAATGAGCAGTTCTTC	CASSHNILLSGTYNEQFF	NA	TRBV4-1	TRBJ2-1
TGTGCCTGGCTCGACAGGGGCCGGGGGACTGAAGCTTTCTTT	CAWLDRGRGTEAFF	TRBD1	TRBV30	TRBJ1-1
TGTGCCAGCAGCCCAAGCCCCCAAGAGACCCAGTACTTC	CASSPSPQETQYF	NA	TRBV4-2	TRBJ2-5
TGTGCCAGCAGCGTGGGGGACAGGGGTTCGTATGAGACCCAGTACTTC	CASSVGDRGSYETQYF	TRBD1	TRBV9	TRBJ2-5
TGTGCCAGCAGCCGAAACGGGGGGTATAATGAAAAACTGTTTTTT	CASSRNGGYNEKLFF	NA	TRBV7-2	TRBJ1-4
TGTGCCAGCAGCTTGGGGAACACAGTTAATGAAAAACTGTTTTTT	CASSLGNTVNEKLFF	NA	TRBV5-6	TRBJ1-4
TGTGCCAGCAGTATTACCCCGGACAGCGAAGCTTTCTTT	CASSITPDSEAFF	NA	TRBV28	TRBJ1-1
TGTGCCAGCAGCCCCCGAGAAGCGCGGGGGGGTCAAGAGACCCAGTACTTC	CASSPREARGGQETQYF	TRBD2	TRBV4-2	TRBJ2-5
TGTGCCAGCTCACCATCCTCAGAGACCCAGTACTTC	CASSPSSETQYF	NA	TRBV18	TRBJ2-5
TGTGCCAGCAGTTTAAACGTACTGGGCCAGAACACTGAAGCTTTCTTT	CASSLNVLGQNTEAFF	NA	TRBV27	TRBJ1-1
TGTGCCAGTTTTTACGGGACAAGTAAATATGGCTACACCTTC	CASFYGTSKYGYTF	NA	TRBV7-2	TRBJ1-2